This T cell receptor beta chain was profiled in a study of shared clonotypes between healthy human individuals. The overall study: Three CD4 naive, three CD4 memory, two CD8 naive and one CD8 memory plate were used per donor.

TCRdb's table, derived via immunoSEQ multiplex PCR, lists solely in-frame clones and lacks some. The sample lists some 580,000 clones; about 97% were seen once. Whole-study findings and limits: Generation probabilities of non-shared clonotypes were lower (relative to those shared by all four donors). When naive CD4 clonotypes were compared across a few donors, around 5% were shared.

Each donor was a Caucasian adult residing in Nashville, Tennessee. A remark on this clone: Antigen specificity is unknown.

The germline V and J ends were trimmed by 5 bases and 2 bases, with 15 bases remaining between them. The CDR3 contains 15 residues. Germline V gene lookup returns CDR1 SQVTM and CDR2 ANQGSEA. The clonotype was recovered from a woman under 40 in good health. The specimen sequenced was naive CD4+ T cells sorted from blood. Subset denoted: CD45RA+ positively selected. This chain connects TRBV29-1 to TRBJ2-2; TRBD1 might be the D (7 bases). The CDR3 DNA sequence: TGCAGCGTTTCGCAGGGGGGAACTAACACCGGGGAGCTGTTTTTT. This codes for CSVSQGGTNTGELFF.